This is a list of T cell receptor beta chains from one sample in a study of cytomegalovirus exposure and HLA in healthy donors. Measured with immunoSEQ multiplex PCR; TCRdb has only the in-frame clones, and not every one. The table includes 130,000 or so clones, around 80% detected once. The sample taken for sequencing was PBMCs. The receptors stem from a woman aged 35 to 49 in good health and CMV-seronegative. The CDR3 runs from the conserved cysteine through the conserved F or W. The D gene is left open where the match is weak. Rows give clone size only sometimes, using once, few, many, or a class for an expanded clone.

d_gene | abundance | j_gene | v_gene | CDR3nt | CDR3aa
- | - | TRBJ2-3 | TRBV7-3 | TGTGCCAGCAGAATGACAGTTACAGATACGCAGTATTTT | CASRMTVTDTQYF
- | few | TRBJ2-7 | TRBV13 | TGTGCCAGCAGCTTAGGTTCCGGGTCTAGAGAGCAGTACTTC | CASSLGSGSREQYF
- | - | TRBJ2-7 | TRBV5-8 | TGTGCCAGCAGCTTCCGGGGGACTCCCACCTACGAGCAGTACTTC | CASSFRGTPTYEQYF
TRBD1 | few | TRBJ1-2 | TRBV5-1 | TGCGCCAGCAGCGACAAGACAGGGGTCGGCTATGGCTACACCTTC | CASSDKTGVGYGYTF
- | - | TRBJ2-2 | TRBV7-3 | TGTGCCAGCAGCTTTCCCGGTTCCGGAGATTTCACCGGGGAGCTGTTTTTT | CASSFPGSGDFTGELFF
TRBD1 | - | TRBJ2-7 | TRBV7-6 | TGTGCCAGCAGCCCGTGGAACAGGGGCTACGAGCAGTACTTC | CASSPWNRGYEQYF
- | few | TRBJ2-2 | TRBV4-2 | TGTGCCAGCCGGGACCAACAGGGAATCCCCGGGGAGCTGTTTTTT | CASRDQQGIPGELFF
TRBD2 | once | TRBJ2-1 | TRBV4-1 | TGCGCCAGCAGCCCTTGGACTAGCGGGAGCTCCTACAATGAGCAGTTCTTC | CASSPWTSGSSYNEQFF
- | - | TRBJ2-1 | TRBV28 | TGTGCCAGCACCTTAGCGGTATACAATGAGCAGTTCTTC | CASTLAVYNEQFF
TRBD2 | few | TRBJ2-1 | TRBV25-1 | TGTGCCAGCAGTGTTAGCGGGAAGATTTACAATGAGCAGTTCTTC | CASSVSGKIYNEQFF
TRBD2 | few | TRBJ2-3 | TRBV11-2 | TGTGCCAGCAGCTTAGATCGTCCAGCGGGGGGATCGTATACGCAGTATTTT | CASSLDRPAGGSYTQYF
- | - | TRBJ2-1 | TRBV13 | TGTGCCAGCAGCTTAGGCTCCACTAAAACCTACAATGAGCAGTTCTTC | CASSLGSTKTYNEQFF
- | - | TRBJ1-6 | TRBV15 | TGTGCCACCAGCTTGGGCCAGGGCTGGAATTCACCCCTCCACTTT | CATSLGQGWNSPLHF
- | - | TRBJ2-3 | TRBV5-4 | TGTGCCAGCAGCTTGGAGTCTAGCGATTGGGGGGTAACAGATACGCAGTATTTT | CASSLESSDWGVTDTQYF
TRBD2 | - | TRBJ2-7 | TRBV28 | TGTGCCAGCAGTCGGCTAGCGGACTCCTACGAGCAGTACTTC | CASSRLADSYEQYF
- | - | TRBJ2-1 | TRBV11-2 | TGTGCCAGCAGCTTATTGGGGGGAGCCGGTGAGCAGTTCTTC | CASSLLGGAGEQFF
- | - | TRBJ2-5 | TRBV6-5 | TGTGCCAGCAGGGCCAGGGGCTTAAGACAAGAGACCCAGTACTTC | CASRARGLRQETQYF
- | - | TRBJ1-2 | TRBV28 | TGTGCCAGCAGTCTCCCAGGGTATGGCTACACCTTC | CASSLPGYGYTF
- | - | TRBJ1-1 | TRBV19 | TGTGCCAGTAGTACGTCAGGGAAAGCTGAAGCTTTCTTT | CASSTSGKAEAFF
- | once | TRBJ1-1 | TRBV30 | TGTGCCTGGAGTGCCCTAAGAAACACTGAAGCTTTCTTT | CAWSALRNTEAFF
TRBD2 | few | TRBJ2-1 | TRBV5-1 | TGCGCCAGCGGTAGCGGGAGAGTAAATGAGCAGTTCTTC | CASGSGRVNEQFF
TRBD1 | - | TRBJ1-5 | TRBV19 | TGTGCCAGTAGTATAACCGGGACAGCGTTCAATCAGCCCCAGCATTTT | CASSITGTAFNQPQHF
TRBD2 | few | TRBJ2-7 | TRBV7-8 | TGTGCCAGCAGCACCACGGGAGGCGCCTACGAGCAGTACTTC | CASSTTGGAYEQYF
- | - | TRBJ2-7 | TRBV21-1 | TGTGCCAGCAGCAAAAGCCGGGACATCAGCTCCTACGAGCAGTACTTC | CASSKSRDISSYEQYF
TRBD1 | - | TRBJ2-7 | TRBV18 | TGTGCCAGCTCACCAGGTACAGGGGGTGGAATAGTACGGCCGGACGAGCAGTACTTC | CASSPGTGGGIVRPDEQYF
- | - | TRBJ2-7 | TRBV10-3 | TGTGCCATCAGTGAGCCGTCGTCTCAGCAGTACTTC | CAISEPSSQQYF
- | - | TRBJ2-1 | TRBV11-2 | TGTGCCAGCAGCCCCCGGTCGGGACTCCGAAATAGAGTATCCGATGAGCAGTTCTTC | CASSPRSGLRNRVSDEQFF
TRBD2 | - | TRBJ2-5 | TRBV28 | TGTGCCAGCGAACGACTAGCGGGAGTTGGGGACCAAGAGACCCAGTACTTC | CASERLAGVGDQETQYF
TRBD1 | few | TRBJ1-2 | TRBV6-5 | TGTGCCAGCAGTTTAATACAGGGGGCTTACTATGGCTACACCTTC | CASSLIQGAYYGYTF
TRBD2 | - | TRBJ2-1 | TRBV27 | TGTGCCAGCTTCACGGTACTAGCGGGAGGGAAGGAGCAGTTCTTC | CASFTVLAGGKEQFF
- | - | TRBJ1-3 | TRBV2 | TGTGCCAGCAGGGGTGGACACTTTTACTCTGGAAACACCATATATTTT | CASRGGHFYSGNTIYF
TRBD2 | - | TRBJ2-1 | TRBV11-2 | TGTGCCAGCAGCTTAATAGCGTCGTCTAGCGGGTACAATGAGCAGTTCTTC | CASSLIASSSGYNEQFF
TRBD2 | - | TRBJ2-3 | TRBV5-1 | TGCGCCAGCAGCTTGGCCCGGACTAGCGGGTCCACAGATACGCAGTATTTT | CASSLARTSGSTDTQYF